This TCR beta chain was found in a study of T cells in Graves' hyperthyroidism and ophthalmopathy. General study points: Stable hyperthyroidism and ophthalmopathy were separated using 13 V-J signatures.

This clonotype was detected ten times or more. The antigen is undetermined. This CDR3 region has 17 residues. Germline CDR1 reads SGHAT; CDR2 reads FQNNGV. V lost 2 bases and J 1 base, leaving 15 bases between the germline ends. The PBMCs were taken from approximately 9 ml of fresh peripheral blood. Amplified TCR beta CDR3 regions derived from RNA transcripts. Initially, a first-round RT-PCR of the TCR CDR3 employed the HTBI primer set. TCRdb passed the multiplex PCR reads through MiXCR, listing each CDR3 protein once. Here the sample spans fewer than 500,000 distinct CDR3 sequences, around 13% being singletons.

Sequenced input: blood. This clonotype was obtained from a woman in her 30s with Graves' ophthalmopathy. This chain joins TRBV11-2 and TRBJ2-1, with D tentatively TRBD1 or TRBD2 (5 bases each). CDR3 amino acids: CASSLFLGTASYNEQFF. Here the CDR3 DNA reads TGTGCCAGCAGCTTATTCCTCGGGACCGCTTCCTACAATGAGCAGTTCTTC.